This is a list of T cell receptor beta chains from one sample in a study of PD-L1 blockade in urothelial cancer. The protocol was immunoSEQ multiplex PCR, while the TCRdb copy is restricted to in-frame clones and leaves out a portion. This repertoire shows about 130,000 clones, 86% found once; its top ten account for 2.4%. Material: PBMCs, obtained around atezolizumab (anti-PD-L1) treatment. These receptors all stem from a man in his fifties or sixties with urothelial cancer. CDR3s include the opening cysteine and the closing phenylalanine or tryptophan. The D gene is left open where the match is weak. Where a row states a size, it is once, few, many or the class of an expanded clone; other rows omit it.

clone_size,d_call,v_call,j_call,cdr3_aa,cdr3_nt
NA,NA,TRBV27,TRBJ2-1,CASSPLRYEQFF,TGTGCCAGCAGCCCCCTCCGGTATGAGCAGTTCTTC
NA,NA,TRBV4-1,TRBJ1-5,CASSPFLTGDDQPQHF,TGCGCCAGCAGCCCGTTCCTCACAGGAGACGATCAGCCCCAGCATTTT
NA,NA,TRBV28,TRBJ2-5,CASRGGRGTQETQYF,TGTGCCAGCAGGGGGGGTCGGGGGACTCAAGAGACCCAGTACTTC
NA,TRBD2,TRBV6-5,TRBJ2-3,CASSYMGGRKDTQYF,TGTGCCAGCAGTTACATGGGCGGGAGAAAGGATACGCAGTATTTT
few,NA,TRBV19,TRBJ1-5,CASSPGQTPLGGNQPQHF,TGTGCCAGTAGTCCAGGACAAACCCCGTTAGGTGGCAATCAGCCCCAGCATTTT
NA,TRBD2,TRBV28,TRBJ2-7,CASSSSGLASNEQYF,TGTGCCAGCAGTTCCTCCGGACTAGCGTCCAACGAGCAGTACTTC
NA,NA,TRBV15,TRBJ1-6,CATSRETGNSPLHF,TGTGCCACCAGCAGAGAAACAGGAAACTCACCCCTCCACTTT
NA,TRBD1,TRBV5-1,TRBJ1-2,CASSLGDRGGYTF,TGCGCCAGCAGCTTGGGGGACAGGGGCGGCTACACCTTC
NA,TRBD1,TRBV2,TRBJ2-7,CASSVQGAYEQYF,TGTGCCAGCAGTGTTCAGGGGGCCTACGAGCAGTACTTC
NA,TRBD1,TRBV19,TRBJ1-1,CASSIADRENTEAFF,TGTGCCAGTAGTATAGCCGACAGGGAGAACACTGAAGCTTTCTTT
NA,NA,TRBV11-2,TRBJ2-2,CASSLAARSRTGELFF,TGTGCCAGCAGCTTAGCCGCTAGATCCCGGACCGGGGAGCTGTTTTTT
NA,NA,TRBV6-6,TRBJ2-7,CASTGAYEQYF,TGTGCCAGCACAGGTGCCTACGAGCAGTACTTC
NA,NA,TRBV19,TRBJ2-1,CASRSPNRVNEQFF,TGTGCCAGCCGTTCCCCTAACAGGGTCAATGAGCAGTTCTTC
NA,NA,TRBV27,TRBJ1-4,CASSFAGAGEKLFF,TGTGCCAGCAGTTTTGCAGGGGCTGGTGAAAAACTGTTTTTT
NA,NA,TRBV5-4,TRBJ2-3,CASSLGQRTDTQYF,TGTGCCAGCAGCTTGGGACAGCGCACAGATACGCAGTATTTT
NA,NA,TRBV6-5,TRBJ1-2,CASSQGQGLGYTF,TGTGCCAGCAGCCAAGGGCAGGGACTTGGCTACACCTTC
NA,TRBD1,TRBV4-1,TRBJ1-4,CASSQTHWDRGEKLFF,TGCGCCAGCAGCCAAACTCACTGGGACAGGGGTGAAAAACTGTTTTTT
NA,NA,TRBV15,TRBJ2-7,CATSRGQELSYEQYF,TGTGCCACCAGCAGAGGACAGGAACTCTCCTACGAGCAGTACTTC
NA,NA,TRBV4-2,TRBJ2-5,CASSQATGGRGQETQYF,TGTGCCAGCAGCCAAGCGACCGGGGGGAGGGGGCAAGAGACCCAGTACTTC
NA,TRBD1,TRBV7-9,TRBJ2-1,CASSPTGDEQFF,TGTGCCAGCAGCCCGACAGGGGATGAGCAGTTCTTC
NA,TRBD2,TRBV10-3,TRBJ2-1,CAISAGLAGVLRSSYNEQFF,TGTGCCATCAGCGCGGGACTAGCGGGAGTCCTACGGAGCTCCTACAATGAGCAGTTCTTC
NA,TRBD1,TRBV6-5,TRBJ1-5,CASKPTKGQNQPQHF,TGTGCCAGCAAGCCAACTAAGGGACAGAATCAGCCCCAGCATTTT